This T cell receptor (beta chain) was captured in a study of OX40 agonist ivuxolimab in advanced cancers. Turning to the study itself: A mean age of roughly 60 years, range roughly 20 to 79, was recorded, and roughly 80% were male.

Notes on the study in general: By week 6 at 0.1 to 3.0 mg/kg, blood CD4+ and CD8+ T cells had expanded clonally. It was also the case that some nonresponders had low normalized T-cell clonal expansion.

Germline CDR1 reads MNHEY; CDR2 reads SMNVEV (reference sequence). The CDR3 covers 14 residues. Deletions cut 0 bases from V and 2 bases from J, with 6 bases between. No patient had autoimmune disease or received systemic immunosuppression. Sequenced by immunoSEQ multiplex PCR; TCRdb stores in-frame clones only, minus some. This sample yields about 68,000 clones, of which under 90% are seen a single time; roughly 0.7% belongs to the top ten. On this clone: No antigen is known for it.

The sequence derives from an adult with an advanced solid tumor such as melanoma, head and neck, liver or kidney cancer. J is TRBJ2-3 and V is TRBV27; D not resolved. The sequenced sample was CD4+ or CD8+ T cells sorted from blood, obtained in a trial of the OX40 agonist ivuxolimab. The CDR3 DNA is TGTGCCAGCAGTTTATCGGACCCCACAGATACGCAGTATTTT. It translates to CASSLSDPTDTQYF.